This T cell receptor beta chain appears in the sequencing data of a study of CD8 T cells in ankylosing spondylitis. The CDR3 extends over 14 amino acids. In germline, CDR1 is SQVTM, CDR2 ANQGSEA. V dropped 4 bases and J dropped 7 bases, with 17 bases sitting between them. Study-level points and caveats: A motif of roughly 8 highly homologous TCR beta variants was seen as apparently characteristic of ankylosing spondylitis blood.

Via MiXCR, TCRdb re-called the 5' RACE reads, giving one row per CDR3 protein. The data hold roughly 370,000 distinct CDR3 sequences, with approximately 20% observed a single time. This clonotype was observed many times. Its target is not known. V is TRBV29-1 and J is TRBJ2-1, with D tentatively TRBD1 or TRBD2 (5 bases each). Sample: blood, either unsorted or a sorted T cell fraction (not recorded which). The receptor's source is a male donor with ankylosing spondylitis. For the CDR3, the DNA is TGCAGCGTTGGGGGGTGGCGTGGGTCGAATGAGCAGTTCTTC. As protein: CSVGGWRGSNEQFF.